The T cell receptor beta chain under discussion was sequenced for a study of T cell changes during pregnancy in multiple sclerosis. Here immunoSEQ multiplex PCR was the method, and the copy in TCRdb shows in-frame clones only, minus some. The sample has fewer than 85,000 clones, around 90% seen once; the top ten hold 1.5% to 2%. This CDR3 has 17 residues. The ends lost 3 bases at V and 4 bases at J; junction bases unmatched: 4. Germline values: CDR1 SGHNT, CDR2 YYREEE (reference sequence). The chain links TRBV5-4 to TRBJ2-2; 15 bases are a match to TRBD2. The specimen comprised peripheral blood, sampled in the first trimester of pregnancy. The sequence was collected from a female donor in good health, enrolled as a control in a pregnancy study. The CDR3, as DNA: TGTGCCAGCAGCTCAAGGACTAGCGGGAGGGGCACCGGGGAGCTGTTTTTT. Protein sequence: CASSSRTSGRGTGELFF. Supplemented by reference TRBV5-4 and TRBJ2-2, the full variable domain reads ETGVTQSPTHLIKTRGQQVTLRCSSQSGHNTVSWYQQALGQGPQFIFQYYREEENGRGNFPPRFSGLQFPNYSSELNVNALELDDSALYLCASSSRTSGRGTGELFFGEGSRLTVL.